These 17 T cell receptor beta chains share one sample of origin, sequenced in a study of T-cell reconstitution after alpha-beta-depleted transplantation in children. Unique molecular identifiers were used to barcode this TCRbeta library. TCRdb reprocessed the PCR reads with MiXCR, giving one entry per CDR3 protein. The sample shows 200,000 or so distinct CDR3 sequences, about 7% of them seen only once. The sequenced sample was PBMCs, obtained before TCRalphabeta/CD19-depleted stem cell transplant. All receptors come from a boy between 2 and 15 years old with acute lymphoblastic leukemia, due to receive a stem cell transplant.

At least ten counts were recorded for this clonotype. J is TRBJ1-1 and V is TRBV25-1, with 8 bases matching TRBD1. With V trimmed by 3 bases and J by 4 bases, 1 base remained unmatched. The CDR3 consists of 13 residues. The V gene's germline CDR1 is MGHDK and CDR2 SYGVNS. The CDR3 reads CASSDRGPTEAFF. The CDR3 region has the DNA TGTGCCAGCAGTGACAGGGGGCCCACTGAAGCTTTCTTT.

This clonotype was seen a few times. The chain is built from TRBV28 and TRBJ2-4; TRBD1 is a possible D gene (6 bases). Trimming left V 7 bases short and J 13 bases short, with 23 bases between. Per the germline V gene, CDR1 is MDHEN and CDR2 is SYDVKM. The CDR3 runs to 14 residues. CDR3 nucleotides: TGTGCCAGCATGATATCCGGGACACCGGGGCGCCAGTACTTC. This sequence encodes CASMISGTPGRQYF.

This clonotype came up many times. The V gene is TRBV29-1, the J gene TRBJ2-7; 7 positions match TRBD1. The length of the CDR3 is 16 residues. V lost 3 bases and J lost 0; bases outside the gene matches: 11. Per the germline V gene, CDR1 is SQVTM and CDR2 is ANQGSEA. The CDR3: CSVETPWTGDSYEQYF. The CDR3 DNA sequence: TGCAGCGTTGAGACTCCCTGGACAGGTGACTCCTACGAGCAGTACTTC.

In regard to this clonotype: At one end the junction does not follow the germline gene, possibly because of a read error. The chain uses TRBV10-3 and TRBJ1-1; unclear D gene. The germline V gene encodes CDR1 ENHRY and CDR2 SYGVKD. The CDR3 has 14 residues. The CDR3 DNA is TGTGCCATCAGTGAGTCGAGCCAGAACGCTGAAGCTTTCTTT. Encoded protein: CAISESSQNAEAFF.

This clonotype was seen repeatedly, ten times or more. CDR3 DNA: TGTGCCAGCAGTTTGTATCTATCTGGGGGTGAGCAGTTCTTC. Amino acid sequence: CASSLYLSGGEQFF. This chain connects TRBV28 to TRBJ2-1; D possibly matches TRBD1 or TRBD2 (5 bases each). Germline lookup yields CDR1 MDHEN and CDR2 SYDVKM. There are 14 residues in the CDR3. Trimming removed 3 bases from V and 9 bases from J, with 15 bases in between.

The gene calls are TRBV5-6 and TRBJ2-5; TRBD2 aligns across 10 bases. The V and J ends lost 1 base and 7 bases, in that order; junction bases with no gene match: 7. There are 15 residues in the CDR3. Germline CDR1 is SGHDT and CDR2 is YYEEEE. The CDR3 bases are TGTGCCAGCAGCTTGACTAGCGGGGTCGTAGGGACCCAGTACTTC. Translating it yields CASSLTSGVVGTQYF.

The chain recombines TRBV4-1 with TRBJ2-7; TRBD2 is a possible D gene (5 bases). Germline V gives CDR1 MGHRA, CDR2 YSYEKL. The CDR3 loop spans 14 amino acids. With 3 bases removed from V and 4 bases from J, the gap between germline ends came to 13 bases. The CDR3, as DNA: TGCGCCAGCAGCCAGTTAACGGGGTCATACGAGCAGTACTTC. Its protein is CASSQLTGSYEQYF.

This clonotype was detected ten times or more. The chain recombines TRBV12-3 or TRBV12-4 with TRBJ2-3; D is unresolved. Trimming left V 8 bases short and J 2 bases short, with 11 bases between. This CDR3 has 13 residues. The CDR3 coding sequence is TGTGCCAGCGGGTTTGCTACCACAGATACGCAGTATTTT. It codes for CASGFATTDTQYF.

A few counts support this clonotype. The rearrangement links TRBV20-1 to TRBJ1-1; 8 nucleotides line up with TRBD1. Germline V gene sequence: CDR1 DFQATT, CDR2 SNEGSKA (reference sequence). V was clipped by 5 bases and J by 7 bases; unmatched bases: 9. This CDR3 contains 13 residues. The CDR3 is CSACRRRGLEAFF. The DNA of the CDR3 is TGCAGTGCTTGTCGGCGCAGGGGGCTTGAAGCTTTCTTT.

Many counts were recorded for this clonotype. The gene calls are TRBV9 and TRBJ2-1; 9 bases agree with TRBD2. V dropped 3 bases and J dropped 6; count of bases not matched to a gene: 7. Germline values: CDR1 SGDLS, CDR2 YYNGEE. The CDR3 totals 15 residues. CDR3 protein: CASSEGGLAFNEQFF. The CDR3 region has the DNA TGTGCCAGCAGCGAAGGGGGACTAGCTTTCAATGAGCAGTTCTTC.

This clonotype has at least ten counts. The rearrangement links TRBV20-1 to TRBJ2-7; D remains ambiguous. Germline values: CDR1 DFQATT, CDR2 SNEGSKA (reference sequence). CDR3 length: 13 residues. V was cut by 6 bases and J by 3 bases, with 15 bases left in between. CDR3 sequence: CSAPMNPFYEQYF. The CDR3, as DNA: TGCAGTGCACCGATGAACCCCTTCTACGAGCAGTACTTC.

This clonotype was recorded many times. The chain joins TRBV7-2 to TRBJ2-7; maybe TRBD2 (5 bases). CDR1 is SGHTA, CDR2 FQGNSA, per germline. V was shortened by 7 bases and J by 0 bases, with 13 bases between the two germline ends. There are 14 residues in the CDR3. This chain's CDR3 is CASTKGLVSYEQYF. CDR3 coding DNA: TGTGCCAGCACTAAAGGACTGGTCTCCTACGAGCAGTACTTC. The full variable domain, completed using reference TRBV7-2 and TRBJ2-7, is GAGVSQSPSNKVTEKGKDVELRCDPISGHTALYWYRQSLGQGLEFLIYFQGNSAPDKSGLPSDRFSAERTGGSVSTLTIQRTQQEDSAVYLCASTKGLVSYEQYFGPGTRLTVT.

This clonotype was detected ten times or more. This chain connects TRBV7-9 to TRBJ2-7; the D call may be TRBD1 or TRBD2 (5 bases each). The length of the CDR3 is 12 residues. Trimming took off 5 bases at V and 12 bases at J, with 17 bases between the two ends. Looked up from germline, CDR1 is SEHNR and CDR2 is FQNEAQ (reference sequence). CDR3 nucleotide sequence: TGTGCCAGCAGCCGGGACGGACACTCTCCGTACTTC. It is translated as CASSRDGHSPYF. The entire variable domain, with the rest obtained from reference TRBV7-9 and TRBJ2-7, is as follows: DTGVSQNPRHKITKRGQNVTFRCDPISEHNRLYWYRQTLGQGPEFLTYFQNEAQLEKSRLLSDRFSAERPKGSFSTLEIQRTEQGDSAMYLCASSRDGHSPYFGPGTRLTVT.

This clonotype was observed a handful of times. The rearrangement uses TRBV6-5 and TRBJ2-7; a weak D match, TRBD1 (6 bases). Per the germline V gene, CDR1 is MNHEY and CDR2 is SVGAGI. The CDR3 covers 12 residues. Trimming took off 10 bases at V and 1 base at J, with 11 bases between the two ends. The CDR3: CATDGQSYEQYF. CDR3 DNA sequence: TGTGCCACCGACGGACAGTCCTACGAGCAGTACTTC.

This clonotype has ten or more counts. The chain is built from TRBV20-1 and TRBJ2-1, with D perhaps being TRBD1 or TRBD2 (5 bases each). V lost 5 bases and J 4 bases, leaving 6 bases between the germline ends. The CDR3 is made up of 11 amino acids. Germline V lookup: CDR1 DFQATT, CDR2 SNEGSKA (reference sequence). The CDR3 here is CSAGTYNEQFF. DNA for the CDR3: TGCAGTGCTGGGACGTACAATGAGCAGTTCTTC.

This clonotype was recorded many times. The V gene is TRBV4-3, the J gene TRBJ2-3; 8 nucleotides match TRBD1. This CDR3 is built from 18 residues. Germline V gene data show CDR1 as LGHNA and CDR2 as YSLEER. V trimming: 0 bases; J trimming: 2 bases; junction bases outside the gene matches: 10. The CDR3 loop reads CASSQDWVDRGFTDTQYF. In DNA, the CDR3 is TGCGCCAGCAGCCAAGATTGGGTAGACAGGGGATTCACAGATACGCAGTATTTT.

This clonotype was counted many times. The chain is built from TRBV29-1 and TRBJ2-7; D assignment may be TRBD1 or TRBD2 (5 bases each). Germline V gene sequence: CDR1 SQVTM, CDR2 ANQGSEA. The CDR3 consists of 14 residues. V was trimmed by 5 bases and J by 3 bases, leaving 17 bases between them. The CDR3 DNA reads TGCAGCGTTTTGGACGGGGCAGGAAGCTACGAGCAGTACTTC. This gives the protein CSVLDGAGSYEQYF.